The present T cell receptor beta chain was sequenced within a study of long-term antiretroviral therapy in people with HIV. In the study overall: The earliest specimens came about a decade ahead of the 2015 immediate-ART recommendation. Overall study results and limits: Information on adherence, resistance and therapy changes was unavailable. In samples taken after ART, diversity increased but remained below transplant donor control levels.

Survey level was the resolution at which the v3.0 immunoSEQ assay ran. This table comes from immunoSEQ multiplex PCR, and its TCRdb copy is limited to in-frame clones, with some not included. The sample holds around 17,000 clones, 85% to 95% seen once. Cryopreserved PBMC numbered roughly 0.9-11 million per sample before DNA extraction. Germline V gene sequence: CDR1 WNHNN, CDR2 SYGVQD (reference sequence). CDR3 length: 14 residues. V was cut by 2 bases and J by 2 bases, with 8 bases left in between. Concerning this clone itself: The antigen remains unidentified.

The clonotype originates from a man aged 25-40 years with HIV. The chain carries TRBV10-1 and TRBJ2-3, with no clear D. Sequencing was performed on unsorted PBMCs, taken less than 13 years after starting antiretroviral therapy. The CDR3 coding sequence is TGCGCCAGCAGTGAGGGGATGGTCACAGATACGCAGTATTTT. This encodes CASSEGMVTDTQYF.